The 4 T cell receptor beta chains below were found in one sample sequenced in a study of cytomegalovirus exposure and HLA in healthy donors. Use of 60 Vbeta and 13 Jbeta primers characterized the PCR. The table came from immunoSEQ multiplex PCR; TCRdb's copy has only in-frame clones and leaves some out. The sample carries 200,000 or so clones, around 80% recorded once. The specimen was PBMCs. These receptor sequences come from a man in his fifties or sixties in good health and CMV-seronegative.

This clone was recorded a few times. V usage is TRBV4-2 and J usage is TRBJ2-1; D gene unclear. Germline V gene lookup returns CDR1 LGHNA and CDR2 YNFKEQ. The CDR3 length is 13 residues. The V end lost 0 bases, the J end lost 8 bases, and 8 bases lay between the germline ends. In DNA form, the CDR3 reads TGTGCCAGCAGCCAAGACGCGGTAGATGAGCAGTTCTTC. Encoded protein: CASSQDAVDEQFF.

The chain links TRBV12-5 to TRBJ2-7; possible D gene TRBD2, 6 bases. The V gene's germline CDR1 is LGHNT and CDR2 FRNRAP. V shed 5 bases and J shed 3 bases, with 11 bases lying between them. This CDR3 region has 13 residues. The CDR3 nucleotides are TGTGCTAGTGGTCCTGACGGGGGCTACGAGCAGTACTTC. It encodes CASGPDGGYEQYF.

This chain links TRBV2 with TRBJ1-6; TRBD1 agrees at 9 bases. Per the germline V gene, CDR1 is SNHLY and CDR2 is FYNNEI. This CDR3 contains 15 residues. The J segment lost 5 bases and the V segment lost 6 bases, leaving 5 bases of the junction unmatched. CDR3 DNA: TGTGCCAGCAGACCCGGGACAGGGAATAATTCACCCCTCCACTTT. Its translation: CASRPGTGNNSPLHF.

The chain has TRBV11-2 and TRBJ2-2; possible D gene TRBD1, 7 bases. This CDR3 has 15 amino acids. V was cut by 0 bases and J by 4 bases, with 9 bases left in between. Germline loops: CDR1 SGHAT, CDR2 FQNNGV. The CDR3 coding sequence is TGTGCCAGCAGCTTAGATCAGGGGGGCACCGGGGAGCTGTTTTTT. Protein product: CASSLDQGGTGELFF.